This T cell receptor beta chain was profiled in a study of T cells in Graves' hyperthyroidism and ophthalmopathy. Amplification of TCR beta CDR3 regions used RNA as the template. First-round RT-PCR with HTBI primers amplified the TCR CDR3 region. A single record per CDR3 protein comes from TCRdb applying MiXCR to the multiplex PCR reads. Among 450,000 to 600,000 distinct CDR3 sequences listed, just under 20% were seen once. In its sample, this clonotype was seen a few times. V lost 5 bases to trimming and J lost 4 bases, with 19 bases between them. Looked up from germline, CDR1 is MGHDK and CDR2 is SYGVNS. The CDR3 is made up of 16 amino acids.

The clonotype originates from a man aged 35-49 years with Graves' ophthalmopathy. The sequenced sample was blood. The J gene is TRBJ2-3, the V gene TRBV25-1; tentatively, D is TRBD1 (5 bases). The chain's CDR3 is CASSRGSSFRPDTQYF. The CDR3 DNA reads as TGTGCCAGCAGTAGGGGAAGCAGTTTCCGTCCAGATACGCAGTATTTT.